These 23 T cell receptor beta chains originate from one sample sequenced in a study of blood T cell repertoires in COVID-19. Here immunoSEQ multiplex PCR was the method, and the copy in TCRdb shows in-frame clones only, minus some. The sample records more than 250,000 clones, 70% to 90% being singletons. Sequencing used PBMCs or T cells enriched from blood (not recorded which). All receptors derive from a woman aged 25 to 39 who had recovered from COVID-19.

CDR3 amino acids: CASTSPTGAGANVLTF. CDR3 coding DNA: TGTGCCAGCACCTCCCCTACAGGGGCTGGGGCCAACGTCCTGACTTTC. This chain links TRBV27 with TRBJ2-6, with 7 bases identical to TRBD1. The CDR3 has 16 residues. Germline V gene sequence: CDR1 MNHEY, CDR2 SMNVEV (reference sequence). V was pared by 7 bases and J by 2 bases, with 8 bases of the junction left unmatched.

The gene calls are TRBV5-1 and TRBJ2-7, with D possibly TRBD2 on 5 matching bases. The V end lost 0 bases, the J end lost 2 bases, and 9 bases lay between the germline ends. This CDR3 is 14 amino acids long. Germline values: CDR1 SGHRS, CDR2 YFSETQ. Here the CDR3 reads CASSLVFGTYEQYF. In DNA, the CDR3 is TGCGCCAGCAGCTTGGTGTTCGGGACCTACGAGCAGTACTTC.

The genes are TRBV6-5 and TRBJ2-5; the D gene is possibly TRBD2 (5 bases). Between the trimmed V and J ends, which lost 2 bases and 5 bases, there was a span of 9 bases. Germline CDR1 and CDR2: MNHEY and SVGAGI. This CDR3 is 13 amino acids long. The CDR3 region is CASSYEPGETQYF. CDR3 in DNA: TGTGCCAGCAGTTACGAGCCGGGGGAGACCCAGTACTTC.

The table lists this clone with a few counts. This chain joins TRBV7-9 and TRBJ1-2; the D gene is possibly TRBD1 (5 bases). The CDR3 is 14 residues long. Germline V gene data show CDR1 as SEHNR and CDR2 as FQNEAQ (reference sequence). V gave up 4 bases and J gave up 6 bases, with 15 bases separating them. CDR3 nucleotide sequence: TGTGCCAGCAGCTCAAATCTGGAGGGGAATGGCTACACCTTC. It is translated as CASSSNLEGNGYTF.

The CDR3 protein is CAISEGEAANYGYTF. The CDR3, as DNA: TGTGCCATCAGTGAGGGGGAGGCAGCGAACTATGGCTACACCTTC. The V call is TRBV10-3, the J call TRBJ1-2; D call uncertain. The CDR3 totals 15 residues. V was trimmed by 2 bases and J by 2 bases, leaving 12 bases between them. CDR1 ENHRY and CDR2 SYGVKD come from the germline V gene.

This clone was counted a single time. The rearrangement joins TRBV21-1 to TRBJ1-2; TRBD1 reflects the table's D call only, with no check against the DNA. TRBV21-1 has pseudogene status. The CDR3 is 17 residues long. CDR3 in DNA: TGTGCCAGCAGCCCAAACCGAACGCCGGACAGGGCTAATGGCTACACCTTC. As protein: CASSPNRTPDRANGYTF.

The chain carries TRBV28 and TRBJ2-7; D gene unclear. Germline lookup yields CDR1 MDHEN and CDR2 SYDVKM. V dropped 6 bases and J dropped 6 bases, with 21 bases sitting between them. This CDR3 has 15 residues. In nucleotides, the CDR3 is TGTGCCAGCAGCTCTGGCGAGGTGATACTAACCGAGCAGTACTTC. It yields the protein CASSSGEVILTEQYF.

The CDR3 here is CASSFPTGTTSYEQYF. The CDR3 region has the DNA TGTGCCAGCAGCTTTCCCACAGGGACGACCTCCTACGAGCAGTACTTC. The V call is TRBV5-5, the J call TRBJ2-7; D may be TRBD1 (6 bases). Germline-derived CDR1 and CDR2 are SGHKS and YYEKEE (reference sequence). The CDR3 has 16 residues. The V end lost 2 bases, the J end lost 0 bases, and 15 bases lay between the germline ends.

The chain employs TRBV7-8 and TRBJ1-5; 8 nucleotides align to TRBD1. With 5 bases clipped from V and 6 bases from J, the junction kept 12 bases outside the gene matches. The CDR3 is 16 residues long. CDR1 is SGHVS and CDR2 is FQNEAQ in the germline V gene. CDR3 in DNA: TGTGCCAGCAGCCCCTACTGGCAGGGGGCGCGTCAGCCCCAGCATTTT. It yields the protein CASSPYWQGARQPQHF.

V usage is TRBV27 and J usage is TRBJ2-1, with D possibly matching TRBD2 (6 bases). Germline values: CDR1 MNHEY, CDR2 SMNVEV (reference sequence). V was clipped by 8 bases and J by 4 bases, with 12 bases between them. The CDR3 runs to 13 residues. The CDR3 reads CASLGGSYNEQFF. CDR3 DNA sequence: TGTGCCAGCCTGGGGGGATCTTACAATGAGCAGTTCTTC.

This chain uses TRBV19 with TRBJ1-4; a possible D gene is TRBD1 (5 bases). Germline values: CDR1 LNHDA, CDR2 SQIVND (reference sequence). The CDR3 has 13 residues. Trimming cost V 5 bases and J 6 bases, with 10 bases left between them. The CDR3 sequence is CASSGTVDEKLFF. CDR3 in DNA: TGTGCCAGTAGTGGGACTGTGGATGAAAAACTGTTTTTT.

Many counts were recorded for this clone. This chain links TRBV15 with TRBJ1-5, with D possibly TRBD1 on 5 matching bases. The CDR3 covers 18 residues. The V end was cut by 0 bases, the J end by 3 bases, with 18 bases between. Germline CDR1 is LNHNV and CDR2 is YYDKDF (reference sequence). CDR3 sequence: CATSRDRGITGINQPQHF. The CDR3 nucleotides read TGTGCCACCAGCAGAGACCGCGGGATTACAGGTATCAATCAGCCCCAGCATTTT.

The chain couples TRBV19 to TRBJ1-4; D is unclear. Per the germline V gene, CDR1 is LNHDA and CDR2 is SQIVND (reference sequence). Trimming took off 3 bases at V and 4 bases at J, with 9 bases between the two ends. The CDR3 covers 14 residues. CDR3 region: CASSIGGSNEKLFF. The CDR3 DNA reads TGTGCCAGTAGTATCGGAGGGAGTAATGAAAAACTGTTTTTT.

This clone was seen a single time. The chain employs TRBV4-1 and TRBJ1-1, with a possible D match to TRBD1 (5 bases). Trimming removed 2 bases at V and 0 bases at J, with 7 bases between. The germline V gene has CDR1 MGHRA and CDR2 YSYEKL. The CDR3 consists of 14 residues. The CDR3 DNA is TGCGCCAGCAGCCAAACCAGGGTGAACACTGAAGCTTTCTTT. This codes for CASSQTRVNTEAFF.

A few counts support this clone. The rearrangement uses TRBV7-9 and TRBJ1-6; D is perhaps TRBD1 (6 bases). The CDR3 spans 14 residues. V lost 1 base and J 5 bases, leaving 6 bases between the germline ends. In germline, CDR1 is SEHNR, CDR2 FQNEAQ (reference sequence). The CDR3 coding sequence is TGTGCCAGCAGCTTAGGACAGGATAATTCACCCCTCCACTTT. It yields the protein CASSLGQDNSPLHF.

This chain links TRBV7-8 with TRBJ1-1; a possible D gene is TRBD1 (6 bases). Trimming stripped 1 base from V and 4 bases from J, with 16 bases between. Germline loops: CDR1 SGHVS, CDR2 FQNEAQ. The CDR3 totals 16 residues. DNA for the CDR3: TGTGCCAGCAGCTTAGGCTACCGGGACACCTTCACTGAAGCTTTCTTT. Residues: CASSLGYRDTFTEAFF.

V is TRBV2 and J is TRBJ1-1; the D gene is possibly TRBD1 (6 bases). This CDR3 has 15 residues. V was clipped by 3 bases and J by 7 bases, with 18 bases between them. In germline, CDR1 is SNHLY, CDR2 FYNNEI. CDR3 loop: CASSDEGQSYSEAFF. The CDR3 bases are TGTGCCAGCAGTGATGAGGGACAATCGTACAGTGAAGCTTTCTTT.

V usage is TRBV5-1 and J usage is TRBJ2-5, with a possible D match to TRBD2 (7 bases). V lost 5 bases to trimming and J lost 4 bases, with 21 bases between them. The CDR3 spans 16 residues. Germline V lookup: CDR1 SGHRS, CDR2 YFSETQ. The CDR3 coding sequence is TGCGCCAGCAGAGGGGAGGGGGGCCCTTCGCGAGAGACCCAGTACTTC. It codes for CASRGEGGPSRETQYF.

This chain uses TRBV7-9 with TRBJ1-5; 12 bases line up with TRBD1. The germline gives CDR1 SEHNR, CDR2 FQNEAQ (reference sequence). The CDR3 is 17 amino acids. Losses at the gene ends were 5 bases for V and 9 bases for J; bases not matched to a gene: 14. The DNA for the CDR3 is TGTGCCAGCAGCAGCTACCCCCCGGGACAGGGGGCCCGGCCCCAGCATTTT. This encodes CASSSYPPGQGARPQHF. Full variable domain (remainder filled in from reference TRBV7-9 and TRBJ1-5): DTGVSQNPRHKITKRGQNVTFRCDPISEHNRLYWYRQTLGQGPEFLTYFQNEAQLEKSRLLSDRFSAERPKGSFSTLEIQRTEQGDSAMYLCASSSYPPGQGARPQHFGDGTRLSIL.

This clone has a single count. Other DNA sequences in this sample translate to the same CDR3. This chain joins TRBV7-9 and TRBJ1-2; D ambiguous. Germline assignment: CDR1 SEHNR and CDR2 FQNEAQ (reference sequence). The CDR3 totals 14 residues. V lost 4 bases to trimming and J lost 1 base, with 10 bases between them. In DNA form, the CDR3 reads TGTGCCAGCAGCTCGGACTCCGGTAACTATGGCTACACCTTC. It encodes CASSSDSGNYGYTF.

The chain carries TRBV5-4 and TRBJ1-1; 9 bases agree with TRBD1. Germline values: CDR1 SGHNT, CDR2 YYREEE (reference sequence). With 3 bases clipped from V and 7 bases from J, the junction kept 16 bases outside the gene matches. The CDR3 totals 17 residues. CDR3 loop: CASSYTTGTGPRLEAFF. Written as DNA, the CDR3 is TGTGCCAGCAGCTACACCACCGGGACAGGGCCCCGTCTTGAAGCTTTCTTT.

Regarding this clone: Other DNA sequences in this specimen translate into the identical CDR3. V and J are TRBV28 and TRBJ1-1; no firm D call. The V and J ends lost 3 bases and 0 bases respectively, with 8 bases between them. The CDR3 is 14 residues long. In germline, CDR1 is MDHEN, CDR2 SYDVKM. The DNA for the CDR3 is TGTGCCAGCAGTTTGGGCGGGCTGAACACTGAAGCTTTCTTT. It yields the protein CASSLGGLNTEAFF.

The rearrangement uses TRBV20-1 and TRBJ2-5; perhaps TRBD2 as D (5 bases). The CDR3 covers 14 residues. Germline values: CDR1 DFQATT, CDR2 SNEGSKA (reference sequence). V was shortened by 3 bases and J by 0 bases, with 11 bases between the two germline ends. CDR3 DNA sequence: TGCAGTGCTAGTCTAGCAGGCTACCAAGAGACCCAGTACTTC. Its protein is CSASLAGYQETQYF.